The 8 T cell receptor beta chains in this list originate from one sample, sequenced in a study of monozygotic twins with inflammatory bowel disease. With the 5' RACE reads reprocessed, TCRdb shows one record per CDR3 protein and no DNA. This repertoire includes approximately 110,000 distinct CDR3 sequences. The specimen sequenced was blood. The origin of the receptors is a human donor with ulcerative colitis or Crohn's disease, or a healthy co-twin of an affected twin (not recorded which).

The chain carries TRBV5-1 and TRBJ1-6; checking the TCRdb D call of TRBD1 is not possible without DNA. Germline CDR1 SGHRS, CDR2 YFSETQ. The CDR3 loop spans 17 amino acids. CDR3 region: CASSNLKDSRTVSPLHF.

The rearrangement links TRBV7-8 to TRBJ2-5; TCRdb indicates TRBD2, and absent DNA this call remains unverified. The germline gives CDR1 SGHVS, CDR2 FQNEAQ. This CDR3 has 15 amino acids. This CDR3 reads CASSRGRLAWETQYF.

The chain joins TRBV29-1 to TRBJ1-4. Germline V gives CDR1 SQVTM, CDR2 ANQGSEA. CDR3 length: 15 residues. CDR3 in amino acids: CSVEVLQGAREKLFF.

The chain couples TRBV29-1 to TRBJ2-2; TCRdb calls TRBD2, which cannot be checked without DNA. The CDR3 extends over 13 amino acids. Looked up from germline, CDR1 is SQVTM and CDR2 is ANQGSEA. The CDR3 sequence is CSVRLENTGELFF.

The J gene is TRBJ2-3, the V gene TRBV6-1. Germline V gene data show CDR1 as MNHNS and CDR2 as SASEGT. The CDR3 is 14 residues long. The CDR3 loop is CASSRLSFTDTQYF.

The rearrangement uses TRBV2 and TRBJ1-2; checking the TCRdb D call of TRBD1 is not possible without DNA. CDR3 length: 12 residues. Germline assignment: CDR1 SNHLY and CDR2 FYNNEI. The CDR3 spells CASSFTGDGYTF.

The chain links TRBV28 to TRBJ1-2; TCRdb's D gene call, TRBD1, goes unchecked for lack of DNA. Germline CDR1 reads MDHEN; CDR2 reads SYDVKM. The CDR3 sequence is 16 residues long. The CDR3 reads CASSLLRTGVAYGYTF.

The genes are TRBV7-8 and TRBJ2-1; TCRdb lists TRBD2, though no DNA is available to test this call. Germline V lookup: CDR1 SGHVS, CDR2 FQNEAQ. This CDR3 spans 17 amino acids. This CDR3 reads CASTPRRLAGRENEQFF. Supplemented by reference TRBV7-8 and TRBJ2-1, the full variable domain reads GAGVSQSPRYKVAKRGQDVALRCDPISGHVSLFWYQQALGQGPEFLTYFQNEAQLDKSGLPSDRFFAERPEGSVSTLKIQRTQQEDSAVYLCASTPRRLAGRENEQFFGPGTRLTVL.